The sequence of this T cell receptor (beta chain) was determined in a study of Graves' ophthalmopathy and Graves' hyperthyroidism. This clonotype was found once. Losses at the gene ends were 6 bases for V and 5 bases for J; bases not matched to a gene: 15. This CDR3 contains 16 residues. The authors amplified TCR beta CDR3 regions, and they did so from RNA transcripts for repertoire sequencing. In the first round, RT-PCR was carried out with HTBI primers, and a multiplex PCR formed the second round. Each CDR3 protein is one row after TCRdb ran MiXCR on the multiplex PCR reads. The sample yields 1 million to 1.3 million distinct CDR3 sequences, approximately 35% seen once.

Material for sequencing was peripheral blood or thyroid tissue (not recorded which). The clonotype was recovered from an adult man with Graves' hyperthyroidism. The rearrangement uses TRBV12-3 or TRBV12-4 and TRBJ2-7, with 8 nucleotides matching TRBD1. CDR3 sequence: CASSLPDRGAVHEQYF. The CDR3 region has the DNA TGTGCCAGCAGCCTACCCGACAGGGGCGCGGTCCACGAGCAGTACTTC.